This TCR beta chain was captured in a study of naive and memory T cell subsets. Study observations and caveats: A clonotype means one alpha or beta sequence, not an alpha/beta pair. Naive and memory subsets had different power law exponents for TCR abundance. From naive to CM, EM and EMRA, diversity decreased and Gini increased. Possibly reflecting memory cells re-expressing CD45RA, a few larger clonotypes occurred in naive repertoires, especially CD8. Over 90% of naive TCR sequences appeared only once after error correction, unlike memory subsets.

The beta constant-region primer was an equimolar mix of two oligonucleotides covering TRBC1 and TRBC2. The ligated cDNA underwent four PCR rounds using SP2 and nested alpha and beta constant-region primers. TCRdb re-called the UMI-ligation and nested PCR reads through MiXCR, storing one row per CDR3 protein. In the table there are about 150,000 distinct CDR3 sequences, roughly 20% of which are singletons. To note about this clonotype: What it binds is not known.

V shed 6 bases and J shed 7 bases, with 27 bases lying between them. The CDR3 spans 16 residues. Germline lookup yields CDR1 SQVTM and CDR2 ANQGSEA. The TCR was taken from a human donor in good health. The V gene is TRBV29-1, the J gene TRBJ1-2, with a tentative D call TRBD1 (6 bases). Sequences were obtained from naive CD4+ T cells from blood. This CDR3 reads CSVTRTTGRTAGGYTF. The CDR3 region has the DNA TGCAGCGTGACCCGGACCACAGGGCGCACGGCGGGTGGCTACACCTTC. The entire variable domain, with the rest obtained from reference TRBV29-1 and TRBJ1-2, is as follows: SAVISQKPSRDICQRGTSLTIQCQVDSQVTMMFWYRQQPGQSLTLIATANQGSEATYESGFVIDKFPISRPNLTFSTLTVSNMSPEDSSIYLCSVTRTTGRTAGGYTFGSGTRLTVV.